This T cell receptor beta chain was profiled in a study of technical replicates of blood from a few donors. Germline lookup yields CDR1 LNHDA and CDR2 SQIVND (reference sequence). The CDR3 extends over 14 amino acids. V dropped 3 bases and J dropped 7 bases, with 13 bases sitting between them. Measured with immunoSEQ multiplex PCR; TCRdb has only the in-frame clones, and not every one. The sample contains more than 65,000 clones, roughly 92% of which appear only once. The TCR was taken from a human donor in good health. The specimen sequenced was T cells isolated from PBMCs. The chain employs TRBV19 and TRBJ1-5; TRBD1 might be the D (6 bases). In DNA, the CDR3 is TGTGCCAGTAGTATGAGACAGGTTGGACAGCCCCAGCATTTT. Translation: CASSMRQVGQPQHF.